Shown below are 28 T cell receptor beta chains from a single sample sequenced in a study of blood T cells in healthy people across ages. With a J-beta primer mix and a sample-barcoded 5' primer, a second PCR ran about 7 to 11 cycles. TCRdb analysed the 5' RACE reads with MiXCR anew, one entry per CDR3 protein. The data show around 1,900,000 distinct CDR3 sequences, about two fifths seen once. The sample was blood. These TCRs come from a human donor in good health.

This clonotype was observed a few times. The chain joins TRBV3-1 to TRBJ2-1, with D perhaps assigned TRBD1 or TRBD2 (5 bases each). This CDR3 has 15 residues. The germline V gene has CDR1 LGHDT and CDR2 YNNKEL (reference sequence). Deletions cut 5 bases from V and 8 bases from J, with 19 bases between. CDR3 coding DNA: TGTGCCAGCAGCTATGAATGGGACCAAGCTCATGAGCAGTTCTTC. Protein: CASSYEWDQAHEQFF.

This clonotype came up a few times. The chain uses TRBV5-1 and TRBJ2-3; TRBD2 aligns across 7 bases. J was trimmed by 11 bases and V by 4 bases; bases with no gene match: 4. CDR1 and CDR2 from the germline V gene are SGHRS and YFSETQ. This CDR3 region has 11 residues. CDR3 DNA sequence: TGCGCCAGCAGCCGGCGGGAGAGGCAGTATTTT. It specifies CASSRRERQYF.

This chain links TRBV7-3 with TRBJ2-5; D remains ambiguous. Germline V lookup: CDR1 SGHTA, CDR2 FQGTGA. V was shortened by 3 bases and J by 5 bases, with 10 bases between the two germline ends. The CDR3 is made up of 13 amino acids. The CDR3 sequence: CASSFGATETQYF. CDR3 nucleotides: TGTGCCAGCAGCTTCGGAGCGACGGAGACCCAGTACTTC. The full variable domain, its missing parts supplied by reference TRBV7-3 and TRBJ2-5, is GAGVSQTPSNKVTEKGKYVELRCDPISGHTALYWYRQSLGQGPEFLIYFQGTGAADDSGLPNDRFFAVRPEGSVSTLKIQRTERGDSAVYLCASSFGATETQYFGPGTRLLVL.

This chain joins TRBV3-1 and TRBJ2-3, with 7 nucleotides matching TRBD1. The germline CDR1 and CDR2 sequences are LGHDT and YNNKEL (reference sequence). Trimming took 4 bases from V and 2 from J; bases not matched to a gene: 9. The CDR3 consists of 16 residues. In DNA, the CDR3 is TGTGCCAGCAGCCTTGGGACAGCCTTAGACACAGATACGCAGTATTTT. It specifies CASSLGTALDTDTQYF.

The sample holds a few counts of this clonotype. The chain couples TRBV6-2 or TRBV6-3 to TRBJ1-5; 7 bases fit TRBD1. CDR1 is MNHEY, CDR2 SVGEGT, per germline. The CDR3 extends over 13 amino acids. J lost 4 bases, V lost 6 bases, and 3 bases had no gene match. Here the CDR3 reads CASRRTGNQPQHF. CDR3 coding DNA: TGTGCCAGCAGGAGGACAGGAAATCAGCCCCAGCATTTT.

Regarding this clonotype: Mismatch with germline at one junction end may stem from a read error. This CDR3 reads CACSHGGGILGNEQFF. Here the CDR3 DNA reads TGTGCCTGCAGTCACGGGGGGGGGATCTTAGGTAATGAGCAGTTCTTC. This rearrangement joins TRBV28 to TRBJ2-1; TRBD2 matches 8 bases. The germline CDR1 and CDR2 sequences are MDHEN and SYDVKM. CDR3 length equals 16 residues.

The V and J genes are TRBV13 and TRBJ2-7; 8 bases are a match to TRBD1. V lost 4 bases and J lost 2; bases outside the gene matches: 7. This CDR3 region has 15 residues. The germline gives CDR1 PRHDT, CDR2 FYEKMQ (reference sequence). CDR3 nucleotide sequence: TGTGCCAGCAGCTCACAGGGGGACCCAACCTACGAGCAGTACTTC. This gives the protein CASSSQGDPTYEQYF.

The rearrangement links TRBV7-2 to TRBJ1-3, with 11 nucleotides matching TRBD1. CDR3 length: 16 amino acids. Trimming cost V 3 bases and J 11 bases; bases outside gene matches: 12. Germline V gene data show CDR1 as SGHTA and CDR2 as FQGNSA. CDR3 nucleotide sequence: TGTGCCAGCAGCTTTATGTCAGGACAGGGGGCACTTGCCATATATTTT. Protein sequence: CASSFMSGQGALAIYF.

The CDR3 sequence is CASSLDSTGSASTDTQYF. The DNA of the CDR3 is TGTGCCAGCAGTTTAGACTCTACCGGAAGTGCTAGCACAGATACGCAGTATTTT. The chain is built from TRBV12-3 or TRBV12-4 and TRBJ2-3; D gene unclear. The V gene lost 1 base and the J gene lost 0 bases, with 17 bases spanning the gap. CDR3 length: 18 residues.

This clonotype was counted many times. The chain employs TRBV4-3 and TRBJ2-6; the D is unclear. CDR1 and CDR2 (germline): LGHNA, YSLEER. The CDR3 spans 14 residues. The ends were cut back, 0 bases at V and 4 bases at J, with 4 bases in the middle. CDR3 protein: CASSQDRGANVLTF. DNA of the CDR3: TGCGCCAGCAGCCAAGATCGAGGGGCCAACGTCCTGACTTTC.

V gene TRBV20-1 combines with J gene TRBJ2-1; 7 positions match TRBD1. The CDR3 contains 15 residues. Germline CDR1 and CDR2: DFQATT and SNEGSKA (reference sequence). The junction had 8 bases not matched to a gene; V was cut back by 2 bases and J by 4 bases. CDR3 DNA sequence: TGCAGTGCTAGACCCGGACAGGACCCGTACAATGAGCAGTTCTTC. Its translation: CSARPGQDPYNEQFF.

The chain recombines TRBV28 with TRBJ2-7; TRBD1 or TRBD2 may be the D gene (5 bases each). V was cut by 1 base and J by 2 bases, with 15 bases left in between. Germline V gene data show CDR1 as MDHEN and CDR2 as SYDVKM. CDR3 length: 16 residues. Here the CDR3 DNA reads TGTGCCAGCAGTTTATTTGACAGAGGGCCCACCTACGAGCAGTACTTC. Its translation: CASSLFDRGPTYEQYF.

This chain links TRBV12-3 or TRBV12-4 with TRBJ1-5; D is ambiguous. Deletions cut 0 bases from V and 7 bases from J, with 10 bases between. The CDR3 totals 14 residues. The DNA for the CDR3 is TGTGCCAGCAGTTTAGCCTTGCCTAAACAGCCCCAGCATTTT. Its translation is CASSLALPKQPQHF.

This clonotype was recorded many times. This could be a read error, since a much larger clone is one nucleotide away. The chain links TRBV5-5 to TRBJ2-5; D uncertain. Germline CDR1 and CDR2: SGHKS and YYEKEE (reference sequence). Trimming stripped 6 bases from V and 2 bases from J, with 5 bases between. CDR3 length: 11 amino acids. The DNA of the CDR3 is TGTGCCAGCAACTTACAAGAGACCCAGTACTTC. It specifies CASNLQETQYF.

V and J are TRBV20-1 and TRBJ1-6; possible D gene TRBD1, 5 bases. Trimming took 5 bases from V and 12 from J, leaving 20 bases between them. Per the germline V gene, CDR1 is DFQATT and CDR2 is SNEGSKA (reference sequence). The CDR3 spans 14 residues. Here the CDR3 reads CSAHQGPGLGPLHF. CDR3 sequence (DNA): TGCAGTGCTCACCAGGGTCCCGGGTTGGGACCCCTCCACTTT.

The chain's CDR3 is CATSRGVTQQFF. The CDR3 coding sequence is TGTGCCACCAGCAGAGGGGTAACACAACAGTTCTTC. The chain employs TRBV15 and TRBJ2-1; no reliable D call. V was clipped by 1 base and J by 13 bases, with 11 bases between them. The CDR3 consists of 12 residues. The V gene's germline CDR1 is LNHNV and CDR2 YYDKDF (reference sequence).

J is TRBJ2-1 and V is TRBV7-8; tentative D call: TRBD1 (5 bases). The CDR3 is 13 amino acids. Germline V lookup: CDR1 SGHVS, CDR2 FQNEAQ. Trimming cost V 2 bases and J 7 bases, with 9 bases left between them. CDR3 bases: TGTGCCAGCAGCTTAACAGGATGGAATGAGCAGTTCTTC. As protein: CASSLTGWNEQFF.

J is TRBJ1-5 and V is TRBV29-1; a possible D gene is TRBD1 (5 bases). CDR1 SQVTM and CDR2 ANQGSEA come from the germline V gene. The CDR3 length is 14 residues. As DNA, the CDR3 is TGCAGAGGTGGGGGTTATGCAAGCAATCAGCCCCAGCATTTT. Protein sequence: CRGGGYASNQPQHF.

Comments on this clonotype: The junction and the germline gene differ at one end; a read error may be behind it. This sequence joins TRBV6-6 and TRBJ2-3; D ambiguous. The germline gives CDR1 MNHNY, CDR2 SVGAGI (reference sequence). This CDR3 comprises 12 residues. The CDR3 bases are TGTGCCAGCAGTTACTCTTCAGATACGCGGTATTTT. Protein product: CASSYSSDTRYF.

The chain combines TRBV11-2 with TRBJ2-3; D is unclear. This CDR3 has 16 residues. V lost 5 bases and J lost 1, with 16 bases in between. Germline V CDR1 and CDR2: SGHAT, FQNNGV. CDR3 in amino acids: CASSPIKGMGTDTQYF. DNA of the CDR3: TGTGCCAGCAGCCCTATCAAAGGGATGGGCACAGATACGCAGTATTTT.

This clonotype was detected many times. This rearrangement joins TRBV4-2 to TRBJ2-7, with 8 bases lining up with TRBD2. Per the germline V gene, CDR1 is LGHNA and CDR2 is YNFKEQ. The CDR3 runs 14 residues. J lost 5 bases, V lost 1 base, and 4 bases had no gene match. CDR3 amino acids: CASSQGETSDEQYF. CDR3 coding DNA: TGTGCCAGCAGCCAAGGTGAGACTAGCGACGAGCAGTACTTC.

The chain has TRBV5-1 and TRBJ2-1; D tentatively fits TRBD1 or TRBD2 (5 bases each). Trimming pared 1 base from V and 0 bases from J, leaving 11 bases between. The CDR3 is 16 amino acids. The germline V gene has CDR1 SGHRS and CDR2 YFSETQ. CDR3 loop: CASSLTGTPSYNEQFF. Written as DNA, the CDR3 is TGCGCCAGCAGCTTGACCGGGACCCCCTCCTACAATGAGCAGTTCTTC.

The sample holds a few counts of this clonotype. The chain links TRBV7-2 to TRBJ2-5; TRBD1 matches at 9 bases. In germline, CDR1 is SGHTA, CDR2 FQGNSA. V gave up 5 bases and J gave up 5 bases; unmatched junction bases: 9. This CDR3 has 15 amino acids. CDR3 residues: CASSDGQGTGETQYF. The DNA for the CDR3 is TGTGCCAGCAGCGATGGACAGGGGACGGGTGAGACCCAGTACTTC.

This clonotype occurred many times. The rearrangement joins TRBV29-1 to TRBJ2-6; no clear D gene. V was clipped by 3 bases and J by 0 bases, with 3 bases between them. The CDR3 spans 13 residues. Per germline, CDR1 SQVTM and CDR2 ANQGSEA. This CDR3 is CSVENSGANVLTF. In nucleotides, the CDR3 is TGCAGCGTTGAGAACTCTGGGGCCAACGTCCTGACTTTC.

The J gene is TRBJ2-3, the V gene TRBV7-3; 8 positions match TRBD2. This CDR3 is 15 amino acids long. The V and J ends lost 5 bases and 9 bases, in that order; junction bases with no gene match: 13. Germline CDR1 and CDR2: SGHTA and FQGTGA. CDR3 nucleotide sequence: TGTGCCAGCAGCCCTATAGCGGGGACTAGTGGCACGCAGTATTTT. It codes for CASSPIAGTSGTQYF.

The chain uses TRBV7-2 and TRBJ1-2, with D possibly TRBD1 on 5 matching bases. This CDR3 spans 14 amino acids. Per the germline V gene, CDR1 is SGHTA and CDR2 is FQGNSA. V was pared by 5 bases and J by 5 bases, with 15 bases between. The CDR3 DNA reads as TGTGCCAGCAGCACCTCACCAGGGATTTATGGCTACACCTTC. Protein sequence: CASSTSPGIYGYTF.

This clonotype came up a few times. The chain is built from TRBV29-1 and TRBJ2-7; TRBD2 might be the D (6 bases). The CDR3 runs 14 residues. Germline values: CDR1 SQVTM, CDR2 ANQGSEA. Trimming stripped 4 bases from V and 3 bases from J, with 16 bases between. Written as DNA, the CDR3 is TGCAGCGTTGTTAAGGGGTTCGGGAGCTACGAGCAGTACTTC. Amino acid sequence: CSVVKGFGSYEQYF.

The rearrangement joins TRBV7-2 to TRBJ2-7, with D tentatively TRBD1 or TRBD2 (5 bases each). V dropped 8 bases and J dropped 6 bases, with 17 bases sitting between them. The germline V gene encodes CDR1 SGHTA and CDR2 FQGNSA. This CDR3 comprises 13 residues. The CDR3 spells CASGRGGPGEQYF. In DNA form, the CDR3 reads TGTGCCAGCGGCCGTGGGGGACCGGGCGAGCAGTACTTC.